One sample yielded the 13 T cell receptor beta chains listed below, sequenced in a study of blood T cell repertoires in COVID-19. Repertoires were generated with immunoSEQ multiplex PCR, while TCRdb's copy carries only in-frame clones and drops some. The sample holds 45,000 to 75,000 clones; 85% to 90% are singletons and the top ten take about 4.3%. Material: peripheral blood. Every receptor here comes from a man between 60 and 75 years old with acute or convalescent COVID-19.

Comments on this clone: One end of the junction is discordant with germline, which a read error may explain. The chain uses TRBV7-7 and TRBJ1-1; a weak D match, TRBD1 (6 bases). In germline, CDR1 is SSHAT, CDR2 FNYEAQ (reference sequence). This CDR3 has 13 amino acids. CDR3: CASSRTVNTEAFF. The CDR3 coding sequence is TGTGCTAGCAGCAGGACAGTCAACACTGAAGCTTTCTTT.

The rearrangement joins TRBV10-1 to TRBJ2-1, with 7 bases that match TRBD1. This CDR3 is 13 amino acids long. V shed 10 bases, J shed 6 bases, and the junction held 9 bases outside the gene matches. The germline CDR1 and CDR2 sequences are WNHNN and SYGVQD (reference sequence). In DNA form, the CDR3 reads TGCGCCACCACAGCCCGACAGGGCAATGAGCAGTTCTTC. The encoded protein is CATTARQGNEQFF.

The chain carries TRBV28 and TRBJ2-5, with 9 bases aligning to TRBD2. After removal of 5 bases from V and 8 bases from J, the junction contained 9 bases not matched to a gene. Germline CDR1 and CDR2: MDHEN and SYDVKM. This CDR3 contains 14 residues. CDR3 sequence (DNA): TGTGCCAGCAGTCAGGGTAGCGGGGGACGAACCCAGTACTTC. It specifies CASSQGSGGRTQYF.

CDR3 nucleotide sequence: TGCGCCAGCAGCCCCGGGACTAATCGCTACGAGCAGTACTTC. This codes for CASSPGTNRYEQYF. The rearrangement links TRBV5-1 to TRBJ2-7; TRBD2 aligns across 7 bases. With 4 bases clipped from V and 3 bases from J, the junction kept 7 bases outside the gene matches. Germline V gene data show CDR1 as SGHRS and CDR2 as YFSETQ. The CDR3 spans 14 residues.

The rearrangement links TRBV12-3 or TRBV12-4 to TRBJ2-1; D unresolved. The V and J ends lost 4 bases and 8 bases respectively, with 6 bases between them. The CDR3 is 11 residues long. Written as DNA, the CDR3 is TGTGCCAGCAGTTATTTCGATGAGCAGTTCTTC. Translated, it gives CASSYFDEQFF.

The chain carries TRBV19 and TRBJ1-4; 9 bases match TRBD1. Germline V gene lookup returns CDR1 LNHDA and CDR2 SQIVND (reference sequence). The V segment lost 5 bases and the J segment 2 bases; nucleotides outside the gene matches: 3. CDR3 length: 15 amino acids. CDR3 DNA sequence: TGTGCCAGTAGTTTTACAGGGGGCACTAATGAAAAACTGTTTTTT. Residues: CASSFTGGTNEKLFF.

The chain carries TRBV11-1 and TRBJ2-7, with D perhaps matching TRBD1 (5 bases). V dropped 5 bases and J dropped 3 bases, with 14 bases sitting between them. The germline CDR1 and CDR2 sequences are SGHAT and FQDESV (reference sequence). This CDR3 has 14 residues. CDR3 residues: CASSRGGSRYEQYF. The CDR3 DNA reads as TGTGCCAGCAGCAGGGGCGGCAGTCGCTACGAGCAGTACTTC.

The chain joins TRBV6-5 to TRBJ1-5, with a possible D match to TRBD1 (5 bases). CDR3 length: 15 residues. V lost 6 bases to trimming and J lost 2 bases, with 14 bases between them. Germline loops: CDR1 MNHEY, CDR2 SVGAGI. The CDR3 nucleotides read TGTGCCAGCAGGTACCTTTTGACAGGCAATCAGCCCCAGCATTTT. Its protein is CASRYLLTGNQPQHF.

The rearrangement links TRBV4-1 to TRBJ1-6; D is undetermined. This CDR3 spans 15 amino acids. Germline loops: CDR1 MGHRA, CDR2 YSYEKL. Trimming removed 1 base from V and 4 bases from J, with 8 bases in between. The CDR3 DNA sequence: TGCGCCAGCAGCCAAGGTGGGCAGTATAATTCACCCCTCCACTTT. Protein: CASSQGGQYNSPLHF.

This clone came up a few times. The CDR3 DNA sequence: TGTGCCAGCAGCCAAGGCCTAGCGAGCTCCTACGAGCAGTACTTC. Its translation is CASSQGLASSYEQYF. The J gene is TRBJ2-7, the V gene TRBV14; D possibly corresponds to TRBD2 (6 bases). This CDR3 is 15 amino acids long. V gave up 1 base and J gave up 0 bases, with 10 bases separating them. The germline V gene encodes CDR1 SGHDN and CDR2 FVKESK.

This clone appeared a single time. V and J are TRBV29-1 and TRBJ2-1; possible D gene TRBD2, 6 bases. The CDR3 is 11 residues long. In germline, CDR1 is SQVTM, CDR2 ANQGSEA. Trimming left V 5 bases short and J 8 bases short, with 10 bases between. CDR3 residues: CSVLSGHEQFF. Here the CDR3 DNA reads TGCAGCGTTCTTAGCGGCCATGAGCAGTTCTTC.

The CDR3 here is CASSLSPSPFAGYEQYF. The DNA for the CDR3 is TGTGCCAGCAGTTTATCCCCTTCGCCTTTTGCGGGGTACGAGCAGTACTTC. The chain couples TRBV27 to TRBJ2-7, with D perhaps TRBD2 (6 bases). The germline V gene has CDR1 MNHEY and CDR2 SMNVEV (reference sequence). Trimming shortened V by 0 bases and J by 4 bases, and 19 bases separated the two germline ends. This CDR3 is 17 amino acids long.

The gene calls are TRBV4-1 and TRBJ1-2; 7 bases align to TRBD1. CDR3 length: 16 residues. Trimming removed 4 bases from V and 4 bases from J; junction bases left unmatched: 12. CDR1 is MGHRA and CDR2 is YSYEKL in the germline V gene. The CDR3 bases are TGCGCCAGCAGCCCCCTCCGGGACAGCCTGACCTATGGCTACACCTTC. This gives the protein CASSPLRDSLTYGYTF.